This TCR beta chain is drawn from a study of cytomegalovirus exposure and HLA in healthy donors. The CDR3 extends over 12 amino acids. Germline lookup yields CDR1 SGHRS and CDR2 YFSETQ. Trimming shortened V by 2 bases and J by 7 bases, and 9 bases separated the two germline ends. PCR amplification relied on 60 Vbeta primers (plus 13 Jbeta primers). TCRdb's copy holds only in-frame clones and misses some; the assay was immunoSEQ multiplex PCR. The sample lists some 90,000 clones; 70% to 85% were seen once. V gene TRBV5-1 combines with J gene TRBJ1-2, with D possibly TRBD1 on 5 matching bases. This TCR came from a middle-aged man in good health and CMV-seronegative. The sequencing input was PBMCs. CDR3 in DNA: TGCGCCAGCAGCTTCAATCAGGGTGGCTACACCTTC. This sequence encodes CASSFNQGGYTF. Filled out from reference TRBV5-1 and TRBJ1-2, the complete variable domain reads KAGVTQTPRYLIKTRGQQVTLSCSPISGHRSVSWYQQTPGQGLQFLFEYFSETQRNKGNFPGRFSGRQFSNSRSEMNVSTLELGDSALYLCASSFNQGGYTFGSGTRLTVV.